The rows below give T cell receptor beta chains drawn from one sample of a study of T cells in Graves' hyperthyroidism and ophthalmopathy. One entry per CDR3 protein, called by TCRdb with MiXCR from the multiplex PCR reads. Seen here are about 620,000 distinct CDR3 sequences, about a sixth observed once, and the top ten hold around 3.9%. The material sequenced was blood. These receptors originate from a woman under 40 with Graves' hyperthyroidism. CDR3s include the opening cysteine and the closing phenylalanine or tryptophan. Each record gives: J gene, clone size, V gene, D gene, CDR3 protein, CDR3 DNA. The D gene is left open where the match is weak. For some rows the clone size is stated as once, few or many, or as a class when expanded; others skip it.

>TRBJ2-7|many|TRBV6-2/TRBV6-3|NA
CASTRPPEYEQYF
TGTGCCAGCACCAGGCCCCCGGAATACGAGCAGTACTTC
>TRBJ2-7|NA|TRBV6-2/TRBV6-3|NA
CASSYEGTSGGEQYF
TGTGCCAGCAGTTATGAGGGGACATCCGGGGGCGAGCAGTACTTC
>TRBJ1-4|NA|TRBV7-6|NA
CASSLWGEKLFF
TGTGCCAGCAGCCTCTGGGGGGAAAAACTGTTTTTT
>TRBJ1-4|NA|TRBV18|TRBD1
CASSPSWDRDEKLFF
TGTGCCAGCTCACCTAGCTGGGACAGGGATGAAAAACTGTTTTTT
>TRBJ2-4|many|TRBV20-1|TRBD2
CSARPFSGSGLSIQYF
TGCAGTGCTAGACCATTTAGCGGGAGTGGCCTAAGCATTCAGTACTTC
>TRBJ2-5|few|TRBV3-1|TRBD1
CASSRTGIRHDQETQYF
TGTGCCAGCAGCCGGACAGGGATTCGGCACGACCAAGAGACCCAGTACTTC
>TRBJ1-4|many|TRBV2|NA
CASGVDRNLFF
TGTGCCAGCGGGGTAGACAGGAACCTGTTTTTT
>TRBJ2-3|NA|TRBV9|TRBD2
CASSVEGTSDTDTQYF
TGTGCCAGCAGCGTAGAAGGGACTAGCGACACAGATACGCAGTATTTT
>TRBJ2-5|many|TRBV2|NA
CASSYPYQETQYF
TGTGCCAGCTCTTACCCGTACCAAGAGACCCAGTACTTC
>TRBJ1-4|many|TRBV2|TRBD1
CASSGDRGDEKLFF
TGTGCCAGCAGCGGGGACAGGGGAGATGAAAAACTGTTTTTT
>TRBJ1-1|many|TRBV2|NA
CASSEESRTEAFF
TGTGCCAGCAGTGAAGAAAGCCGCACTGAAGCTTTCTTT
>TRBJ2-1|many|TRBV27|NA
CASSLSTRSYNEQFF
TGTGCCAGCAGTTTATCGACCAGGTCCTACAATGAGCAGTTCTTC
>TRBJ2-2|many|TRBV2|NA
CASSEGVTRPSTGELFF
TGTGCCAGCAGTGAAGGGGTCACGCGGCCTAGCACCGGGGAGCTGTTTTTT
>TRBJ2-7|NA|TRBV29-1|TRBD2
CSVSSGLAGEQYF
TGCAGCGTCTCTAGCGGGCTGGCCGGCGAGCAGTACTTC
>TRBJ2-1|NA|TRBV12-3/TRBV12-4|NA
CASSLGRLNNEQFF
TGTGCCAGCAGTTTAGGGAGACTCAACAATGAGCAGTTCTTC
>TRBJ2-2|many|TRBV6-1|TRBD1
CASTPTGFRTGELFF
TGTGCCAGCACCCCGACAGGGTTTCGCACCGGGGAGCTGTTTTTT
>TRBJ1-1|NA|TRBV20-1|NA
CSALWGTEAFF
TGCAGTGCTCTTTGGGGCACTGAAGCTTTCTTT
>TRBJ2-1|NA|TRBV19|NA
CASSMGGAVNEQFF
TGTGCCAGTAGTATGGGGGGGGCGGTGAATGAGCAGTTCTTC
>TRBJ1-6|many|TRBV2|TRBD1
CASSTQGADNSPLHF
TGTGCCAGCAGTACCCAGGGGGCGGACAATTCACCCCTCCACTTT
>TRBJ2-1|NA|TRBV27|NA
CASSLSPGPYNEQFF
TGTGCCAGCAGTTTATCTCCAGGTCCCTACAATGAGCAGTTCTTC
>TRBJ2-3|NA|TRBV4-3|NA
CASSQDPQGRTDTQYF
TGCGCCAGCAGCCAAGATCCCCAGGGACGGACAGATACGCAGTATTTT
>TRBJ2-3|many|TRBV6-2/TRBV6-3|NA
CASSYSSQRDPGDTQYF
TGTGCCAGCAGTTACTCCTCGCAGCGAGATCCGGGAGATACGCAGTATTTT
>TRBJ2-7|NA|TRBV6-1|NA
CASGGPESSYEQYF
TGTGCCAGCGGTGGACCTGAGTCTTCCTACGAGCAGTACTTC
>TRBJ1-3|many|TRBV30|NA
CARTGVAGNTIYF
TGTGCCCGGACGGGGGTAGCTGGAAACACCATATATTTT